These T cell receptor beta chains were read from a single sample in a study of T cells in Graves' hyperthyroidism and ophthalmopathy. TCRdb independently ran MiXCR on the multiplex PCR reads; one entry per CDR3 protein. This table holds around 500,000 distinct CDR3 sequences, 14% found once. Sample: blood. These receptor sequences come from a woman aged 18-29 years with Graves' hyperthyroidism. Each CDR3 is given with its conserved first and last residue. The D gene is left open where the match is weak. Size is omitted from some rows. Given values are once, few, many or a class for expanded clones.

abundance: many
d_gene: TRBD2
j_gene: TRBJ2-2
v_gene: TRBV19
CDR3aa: CASRGLAGVTTGELFF
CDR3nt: TGTGCCAGTAGAGGACTAGCGGGAGTGACCACCGGGGAGCTGTTTTTT

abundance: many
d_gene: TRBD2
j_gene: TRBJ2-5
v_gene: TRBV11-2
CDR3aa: CASSPSRGLAMTTQYF
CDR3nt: TGTGCCAGCAGCCCCTCAAGGGGACTAGCGATGACGACCCAGTACTTC

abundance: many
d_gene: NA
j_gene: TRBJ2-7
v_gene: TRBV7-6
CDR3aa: CASSLRSGADYEQYF
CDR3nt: TGTGCCAGCAGCTTACGGAGTGGGGCAGATTACGAGCAGTACTTC

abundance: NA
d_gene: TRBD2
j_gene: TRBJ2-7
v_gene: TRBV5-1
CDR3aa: CASSLSGSISSEQYF
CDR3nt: TGCGCCAGCAGCCTTAGCGGGAGTATATCGAGCGAGCAGTACTTC

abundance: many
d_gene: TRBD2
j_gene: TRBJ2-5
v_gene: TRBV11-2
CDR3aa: CASSLGFGSGRGETQYF
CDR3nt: TGTGCCAGCAGCTTAGGTTTTGGTAGCGGGAGGGGAGAGACCCAGTACTTC

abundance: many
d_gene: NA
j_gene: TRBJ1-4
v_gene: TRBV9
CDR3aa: CASSVDPNEKLFF
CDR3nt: TGTGCCAGCAGCGTAGACCCGAATGAAAAACTGTTTTTT

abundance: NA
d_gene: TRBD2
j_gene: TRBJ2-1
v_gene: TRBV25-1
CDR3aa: CASSATSRNYNEQFF
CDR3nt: TGTGCCAGCAGTGCGACTAGCAGGAACTACAATGAGCAGTTCTTC

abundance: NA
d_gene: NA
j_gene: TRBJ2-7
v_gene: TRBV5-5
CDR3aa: CASSWGRYEQYF
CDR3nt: TGTGCCAGCAGCTGGGGCCGCTACGAGCAGTACTTC

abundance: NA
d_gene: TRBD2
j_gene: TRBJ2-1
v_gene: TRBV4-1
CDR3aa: CASSPPRGGENEQFF
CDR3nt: TGCGCCAGCAGCCCCCCGCGGGGGGGCGAGAATGAGCAGTTCTTC

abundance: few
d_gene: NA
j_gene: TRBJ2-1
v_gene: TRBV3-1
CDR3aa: CACKSYNEQFF
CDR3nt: TGTGCCTGTAAATCCTACAATGAGCAGTTCTTC

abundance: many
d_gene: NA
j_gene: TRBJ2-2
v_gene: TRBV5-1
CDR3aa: CASLEAANTGELFF
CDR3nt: TGCGCCAGCCTGGAAGCCGCCAACACCGGGGAGCTGTTTTTT

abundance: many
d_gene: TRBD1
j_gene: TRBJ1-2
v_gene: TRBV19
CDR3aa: CASSLTGYPNYGYTF
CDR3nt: TGTGCCAGTAGTTTGACAGGGTATCCAAACTATGGCTACACCTTC

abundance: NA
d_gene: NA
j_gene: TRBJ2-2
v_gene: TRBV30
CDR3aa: CAWSVAGTGELFF
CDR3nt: TGTGCCTGGAGTGTAGCGGGCACCGGGGAGCTGTTTTTT

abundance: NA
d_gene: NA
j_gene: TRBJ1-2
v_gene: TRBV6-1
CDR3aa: CASSLRRAGNYGYTF
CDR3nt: TGTGCCAGCAGTCTAAGACGGGCAGGGAACTATGGCTACACCTTC

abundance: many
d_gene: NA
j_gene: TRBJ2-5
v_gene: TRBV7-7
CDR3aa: CASSFSPEETQYF
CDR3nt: TGTGCCAGCAGCTTTTCTCCTGAAGAGACCCAGTACTTC

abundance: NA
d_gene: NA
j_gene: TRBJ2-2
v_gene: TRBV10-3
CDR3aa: CAISEAVGHTGELFF
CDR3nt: TGTGCCATCAGTGAAGCAGTTGGGCACACCGGGGAGCTGTTTTTT

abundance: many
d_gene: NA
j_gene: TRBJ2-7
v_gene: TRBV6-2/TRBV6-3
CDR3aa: CASRLSYEQYF
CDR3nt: TGTGCCAGCAGATTATCGTACGAGCAGTACTTC

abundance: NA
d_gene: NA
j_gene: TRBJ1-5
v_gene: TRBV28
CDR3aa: CASSSTGLNQPQHF
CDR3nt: TGTGCCAGCAGTTCAACAGGGCTCAATCAGCCCCAGCATTTT

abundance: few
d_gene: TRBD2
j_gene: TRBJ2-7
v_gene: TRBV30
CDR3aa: CAWSPGLAGGEQYF
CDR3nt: TGTGCCTGGTCTCCGGGGCTAGCGGGAGGAGAGCAGTACTTC

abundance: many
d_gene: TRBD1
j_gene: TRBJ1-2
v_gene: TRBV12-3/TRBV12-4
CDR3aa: CASSSRQGANYGYTF
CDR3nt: TGTGCCAGCAGTTCCCGACAGGGAGCTAACTATGGCTACACCTTC

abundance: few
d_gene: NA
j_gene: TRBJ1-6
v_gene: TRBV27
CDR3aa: CASSLSGEGSPLHF
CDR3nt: TGTGCCAGCAGCCTTAGCGGGGAAGGTTCACCCCTCCACTTT

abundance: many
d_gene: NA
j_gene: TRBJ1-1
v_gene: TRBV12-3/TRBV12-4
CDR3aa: CASSFGNTEAFF
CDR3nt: TGTGCCAGCAGCTTCGGGAACACTGAAGCTTTCTTT

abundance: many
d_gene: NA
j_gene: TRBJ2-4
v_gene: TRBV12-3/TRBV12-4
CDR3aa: CASGSGLAKNIQYF
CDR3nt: TGTGCCAGCGGCTCAGGTCTAGCCAAAAACATTCAGTACTTC

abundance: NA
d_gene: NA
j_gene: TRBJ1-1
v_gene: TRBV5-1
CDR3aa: CASSSLTQNTEAFF
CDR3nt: TGCGCCAGCAGCTCCCTAACCCAGAACACTGAAGCTTTCTTT

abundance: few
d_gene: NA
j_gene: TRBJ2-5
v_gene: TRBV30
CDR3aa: CAWSGTGPQYF
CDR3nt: TGTGCCTGGAGTGGAACAGGGCCCCAGTACTTC

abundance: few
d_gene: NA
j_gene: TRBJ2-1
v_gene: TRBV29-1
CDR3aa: CSVLSAAGRSYNEQFF
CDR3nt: TGCAGCGTTTTGAGCGCTGCGGGCCGCTCCTACAATGAGCAGTTCTTC

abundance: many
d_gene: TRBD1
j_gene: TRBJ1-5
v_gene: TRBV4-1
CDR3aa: CASSQVRDSNQPQHF
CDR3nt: TGCGCCAGCAGCCAAGTCCGGGACAGTAATCAGCCCCAGCATTTT

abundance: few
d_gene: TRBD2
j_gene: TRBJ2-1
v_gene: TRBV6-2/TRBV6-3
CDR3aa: CASSYPSGAYNEQFF
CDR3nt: TGTGCCAGCAGTTATCCTAGCGGGGCTTACAATGAGCAGTTCTTC

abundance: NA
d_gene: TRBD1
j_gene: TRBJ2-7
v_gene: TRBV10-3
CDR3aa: CAGGQVEREQYF
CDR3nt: TGTGCCGGGGGACAGGTGGAGCGGGAGCAGTACTTC

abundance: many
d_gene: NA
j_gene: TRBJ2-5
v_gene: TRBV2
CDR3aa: CASSVRFQETQYF
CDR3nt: TGTGCCAGCAGTGTTCGCTTCCAAGAGACCCAGTACTTC

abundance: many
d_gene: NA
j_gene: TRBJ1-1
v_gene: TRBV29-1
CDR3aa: CSVEEGPSAFF
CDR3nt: TGCAGCGTTGAAGAGGGGCCATCAGCTTTCTTT

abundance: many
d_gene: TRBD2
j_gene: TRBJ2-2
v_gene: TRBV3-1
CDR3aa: CASSQSTSGYTGELFF
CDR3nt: TGTGCCAGCAGCCAATCGACTAGCGGGTACACCGGGGAGCTGTTTTTT

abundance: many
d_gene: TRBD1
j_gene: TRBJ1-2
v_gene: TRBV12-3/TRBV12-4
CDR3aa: CASSLGGGDGYTF
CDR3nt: TGTGCCAGCAGTTTAGGAGGGGGCGATGGCTACACCTTC

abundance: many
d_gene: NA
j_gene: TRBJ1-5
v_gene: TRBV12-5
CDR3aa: CASGLGDSSNQPQHF
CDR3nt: TGTGCTAGTGGTTTGGGTGACAGTAGCAATCAGCCCCAGCATTTT

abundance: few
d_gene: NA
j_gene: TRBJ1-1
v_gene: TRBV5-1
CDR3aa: CASSLLGEGNTEAFF
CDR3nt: TGCGCCAGCAGCTTGCTAGGGGAGGGGAACACTGAAGCTTTCTTT

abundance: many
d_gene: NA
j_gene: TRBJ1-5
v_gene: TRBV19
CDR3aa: CASSISGGPHNQPQHF
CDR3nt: TGTGCCAGTAGTATTTCGGGGGGCCCTCACAATCAGCCCCAGCATTTT